The rows below give T cell receptor beta chains drawn from one sample of a study of human T cells and chemical hapten exposure. From the RACE reads, TCRdb called clonotypes with MiXCR, one entry per CDR3 protein. The sample gives approximately 80,000 distinct CDR3 sequences, more than 10% of which show up once; more than 3% is in the top ten. Here the sequenced sample was whole blood, taken in connection with sensitization to the hapten diphenylcyclopropenone (DPC). All receptors derive from a woman aged 50 to 60 with alopecia areata. Some clones in this sample may be carry-over from other donors' samples. The CDR3 runs from the conserved cysteine through the conserved F or W. Each record gives: D gene, clone size, V gene, J gene, CDR3 protein, CDR3 DNA. The D gene is left open where the match is weak. Clone size is stated in some rows and not others, as once, few, many or a class when expanded.

.	.	TRBV29-1	TRBJ2-5	CSVLQTSAETQYF	TGCAGCGTTCTCCAGACTAGTGCGGAGACCCAGTACTTC
.	many	TRBV20-1	TRBJ2-1	CSARVPSSNEQFF	TGCAGTGCTAGAGTGCCCAGCAGCAATGAGCAGTTCTTC
TRBD2	many	TRBV7-2	TRBJ2-7	CASGSGAGAYEQYF	TGTGCCAGCGGCTCTGGAGCGGGGGCCTACGAGCAGTACTTC
TRBD1	.	TRBV7-8	TRBJ1-3	CASSYGQGAGGNTIYF	TGTGCCAGCAGCTACGGACAGGGGGCTGGTGGAAACACCATATATTTT
.	many	TRBV18	TRBJ2-3	CASSRGALTDTQYF	TGTGCCAGCTCCAGGGGAGCCCTCACAGATACGCAGTATTTT
.	few	TRBV7-2	TRBJ2-4	CASSLAGMGFGKNIQYF	TGTGCCAGCAGCTTAGCGGGGATGGGGTTTGGCAAAAACATTCAGTACTTC
TRBD1	few	TRBV7-8	TRBJ1-5	CASSPNRGLNQPQHF	TGTGCCAGCAGCCCGAACAGGGGGCTCAATCAGCCCCAGCATTTT
TRBD2	.	TRBV19	TRBJ2-1	CASSILAVSSYNEQFF	TGTGCCAGTAGTATCCTAGCGGTTAGCTCCTACAATGAGCAGTTCTTC
.	many	TRBV20-1	TRBJ2-7	CSAREGSSYEQYF	TGCAGTGCTAGAGAGGGGAGCTCCTACGAGCAGTACTTC
TRBD1	many	TRBV24-1	TRBJ2-1	CATSHRGEQFF	TGTGCCACCAGTCACAGGGGAGAGCAGTTCTTC
TRBD1	.	TRBV29-1	TRBJ1-2	CSVSGGQGLFDGYTF	TGCAGCGTTTCGGGCGGACAGGGCCTATTTGATGGCTACACCTTC
.	few	TRBV18	TRBJ2-5	CASSSTRQPAQYF	TGTGCCAGCTCATCGACTAGACAGCCGGCCCAGTACTTC
.	.	TRBV20-1	TRBJ2-7	CSAKTSPGQDYEQYF	TGCAGTGCTAAAACCTCCCCGGGACAAGACTACGAGCAGTACTTC
TRBD1	many	TRBV27	TRBJ1-5	CASSNWQGGNQPQHF	TGTGCCAGCAGTAATTGGCAGGGGGGCAATCAGCCCCAGCATTTT
.	few	TRBV20-1	TRBJ2-3	CSARDLGADTQYF	TGCAGTGCTAGGGACCTGGGGGCGGATACGCAGTATTTT
.	few	TRBV29-1	TRBJ2-5	CSARRGLGAQYF	TGCAGCGCAAGGAGGGGCCTCGGGGCCCAGTACTTC
TRBD2	many	TRBV19	TRBJ2-1	CASRGLAGGPSEFF	TGTGCCAGTAGGGGACTAGCGGGAGGGCCTTCGGAGTTCTTC
TRBD2	.	TRBV14	TRBJ2-7	CASSRGLAGPYEQYF	TGTGCCAGCAGCCGAGGACTAGCGGGACCGTACGAGCAGTACTTC
.	.	TRBV5-1	TRBJ2-7	CASTVQGPAYEQYF	TGCGCCAGCACCGTGCAGGGGCCCGCCTACGAGCAGTACTTC
TRBD1	few	TRBV20-1	TRBJ1-1	CSARDKGQLNTEAFF	TGCAGTGCTAGAGATAAGGGACAGCTGAACACTGAAGCTTTCTTT
TRBD1	many	TRBV27	TRBJ1-6	CASKLIGTGGLLSYNSPLHF	TGTGCCAGCAAACTAATCGGGACAGGGGGTCTACTCTCCTATAATTCACCCCTCCACTTT
TRBD2	many	TRBV5-1	TRBJ2-7	CASSLALAGSSYEQYF	TGCGCCAGCAGCTTGGCCCTAGCGGGGAGCTCCTACGAGCAGTACTTC
.	.	TRBV12-3/TRBV12-4	TRBJ2-1	CASSPGTYNEQFF	TGTGCCAGCAGCCCGGGGACCTACAATGAGCAGTTCTTC
.	many	TRBV12-5	TRBJ2-5	CASSGQGYETQYF	TGTGCTAGCTCGGGGCAGGGGTACGAGACCCAGTACTTC
TRBD1	.	TRBV27	TRBJ2-6	CATTGGTGGSGANVQTF	TGTGCCACCACGGGCGGGACAGGGGGCTCTGGGGCCAACGTCCAGACTTTC
.	many	TRBV5-1	TRBJ2-1	CASSLDLSSYNEQFF	TGCGCCAGCAGCTTGGACCTGAGCTCCTACAATGAGCAGTTCTTC
.	.	TRBV4-3	TRBJ2-1	CASSQTADLNNEQFF	TGCGCCAGCAGCCAGACAGCCGATTTAAACAATGAGCAGTTCTTC
TRBD1	many	TRBV12-5	TRBJ1-1	CASGYGQAREAFF	TGTGCTAGTGGATACGGACAGGCCCGTGAAGCTTTCTTT
.	few	TRBV27	TRBJ1-5	CASSLIGTQGSQPQHF	TGTGCCAGCAGTTTAATCGGCACCCAAGGGAGTCAGCCCCAGCATTTT
.	few	TRBV3-1	TRBJ2-1	CASSQVTPNEQFF	TGTGCCAGCAGCCAAGTTACTCCCAATGAGCAGTTCTTC
.	few	TRBV14	TRBJ1-3	CASSQELDLGTIYF	TGTGCCAGCAGCCAAGAACTGGACCTCGGTACCATATATTTT
TRBD1	many	TRBV18	TRBJ1-4	CASSPPQGGPTNEKLFF	TGTGCCAGCTCACCACCGCAGGGGGGGCCAACTAATGAAAAACTGTTTTTT
.	.	TRBV3-1	TRBJ1-5	CASSQGSGGNQPQHF	TGTGCCAGCAGCCAAGGCTCTGGGGGCAATCAGCCCCAGCATTTT
.	.	TRBV14	TRBJ2-1	CGPNRVEYNEQFF	TGTGGGCCAAACAGGGTGGAATACAATGAGCAGTTCTTC
.	few	TRBV7-6	TRBJ1-1	CASSPKIWGPNTEAFF	TGTGCCAGCAGCCCCAAGATATGGGGTCCGAACACTGAAGCTTTCTTT
.	.	TRBV20-1	TRBJ2-1	CSARARPPEQFF	TGCAGTGCTAGAGCCCGGCCGCCTGAGCAGTTCTTC
.	.	TRBV12-2	TRBJ1-5	CASRLGAGTADGPQHF	TGTGCAAGTCGCTTAGGGGCCGGGACAGCCGATGGGCCCCAGCATTTT
.	many	TRBV20-1	TRBJ1-1	CSARVKTEAFF	TGCAGTGCTAGAGTCAAGACTGAAGCTTTCTTT
TRBD2	many	TRBV20-1	TRBJ2-3	CSVPPGSSGRAGTDTQYF	TGCAGTGTCCCCCCCGGGAGTTCCGGGAGGGCCGGGACAGATACGCAGTATTTT
.	many	TRBV11-2	TRBJ2-5	CASSYGETQYF	TGTGCCAGCAGTTATGGGGAGACCCAGTACTTC
TRBD2	few	TRBV4-3	TRBJ2-7	CASSQQIAGGFYEQYF	TGCGCCAGCAGCCAACAAATAGCGGGAGGCTTCTACGAGCAGTACTTC
.	few	TRBV29-1	TRBJ2-7	CSVEGRGLHEQYF	TGCAGCGTTGAAGGGAGGGGGCTGCACGAGCAGTACTTC
TRBD1	many	TRBV7-2	TRBJ1-3	CASSLKGTGGDSGNTIYF	TGTGCCAGCAGCTTGAAAGGGACAGGGGGTGACTCTGGAAACACCATATATTTT
.	.	TRBV3-1	TRBJ1-3	CASSQLGHSGNTIYF	TGTGCCAGCAGCCAGCTAGGGCACTCTGGAAACACCATATATTTT
TRBD1	many	TRBV3-1	TRBJ1-5	CASSRGTGSNQPQHF	TGTGCCAGCAGCCGCGGGACAGGTAGCAATCAGCCCCAGCATTTT
.	many	TRBV5-1	TRBJ1-1	CASSLDGTPRAFF	TGCGCCAGCAGCTTGGACGGGACTCCACGAGCTTTCTTT
.	few	TRBV29-1	TRBJ2-7	CSVARELGGEQYF	TGCAGCGTGGCGCGGGAGTTAGGGGGCGAGCAGTACTTC
TRBD1	.	TRBV7-7	TRBJ2-5	CASSRGGELETQYF	TGTGCTAGCAGCCGAGGGGGCGAGTTAGAGACCCAGTACTTC
.	many	TRBV5-1	TRBJ2-7	CASREGSYEQYF	TGCGCCAGCAGGGAGGGCTCCTACGAGCAGTACTTC
TRBD1	.	TRBV6-1	TRBJ2-5	CATRQGQKETQYF	TGTGCCACCCGACAGGGGCAGAAGGAGACCCAGTACTTC
TRBD2	many	TRBV20-1	TRBJ2-2	CSARVSGTRTGELFF	TGCAGTGCTAGAGTCTCCGGGACTAGGACCGGGGAGCTGTTTTTT
.	few	TRBV7-2	TRBJ2-7	CASSLRTERHYEQYF	TGTGCCAGCAGCTTGAGGACGGAGCGGCACTACGAGCAGTACTTC
.	many	TRBV18	TRBJ1-6	CASSNRERNNSPLHF	TGTGCCAGCTCGAACCGGGAGAGAAATAATTCACCCCTCCACTTT
TRBD2	many	TRBV7-8	TRBJ2-7	CASSPSASGRGQQYF	TGTGCCAGCAGCCCCTCGGCTAGCGGGAGGGGGCAGCAGTACTTC